This T cell receptor beta chain was sequenced in a study of Ad26.COV2.S vaccination and SARS-CoV-2 variants. Across the study: This donor came from the COV1001 trial of Ad26.COV2.S. Participants got Ad26.COV2.S intramuscularly, once or twice 56 days apart. General study findings and limits: Once vaccination had occurred, spike-specific CD8+ and CD4+ T cell responses reportedly showed substantial breadth.

Treatment denoted: around 19 received Ad26.COV2.S at low or high dose, single or two shots; roughly 5 received placebo; per-sample allocation not given. Following the first vaccine or placebo injection, samples were taken on day 63. An Ad26 vector carrying the Wuhan-strain SARS-CoV-2 spike served as the vaccine. The method was immunoSEQ multiplex PCR; TCRdb's version includes in-frame clones alone and lacks a portion of them. This sample yields hundreds of thousands of clones, of which 89% are seen a single time; approximately 1.5% belongs to the top ten. Trimming shortened V by 0 bases and J by 5 bases, and 14 bases separated the two germline ends. The CDR3 runs to 16 residues. Germline CDR1 and CDR2: GTSNPN and SVGIG (reference sequence). In regard to this clone: Its target is unknown.

The sequence was obtained from a person between 18 and 59 years old who received the Ad26.COV2.S COVID-19 vaccine or a placebo. The specimen was peripheral blood, collected in a trial of Ad26.COV2.S vaccine versus placebo. This chain joins TRBV30 and TRBJ1-6; TRBD1 is a possible D gene (6 bases). CDR3 region: CAWSVNGGMDNSPLHF. CDR3 nucleotide sequence: TGTGCCTGGAGTGTAAACGGGGGCATGGATAATTCACCCCTCCACTTT.